This T cell receptor beta chain was recovered during a study of T cells in Graves' hyperthyroidism and ophthalmopathy. Per the germline V gene, CDR1 is SNHLY and CDR2 is FYNNEI. This CDR3 region has 14 residues. The study's findings and limits: Blood also carried most thyroid clonotypes expanded above 0.001. A model using 13 V-J features told ophthalmopathy apart from stable hyperthyroidism.

Graves' hyperthyroidism was deemed stable given no ophthalmopathy progression within 18 months. Hyperthyroidism patients were newly diagnosed, had disease duration under 2 months, and were aged 18 to 65 years. RNA transcripts yielded amplified TCR beta CDR3 regions. First-round RT-PCR with HTBI primers amplified the TCR CDR3 region. TCRdb re-analysed the multiplex PCR reads in MiXCR, keeping a single row per CDR3 protein. Of a few hundred thousand distinct CDR3 sequences listed, about 45% are singletons. About this clonotype itself: No antigen is known for it. At one of its ends the junction is not consistent with the germline gene, which may arise from a read error.

The rearrangement uses TRBV2 and TRBJ1-5; D is possibly TRBD1 (5 bases). The specimen was peripheral blood or thyroid tissue (not recorded which). The sequence was obtained from a woman under 30 with Graves' hyperthyroidism. The CDR3: CTSSIRDSNQPQHF. The CDR3 coding sequence is TGTACCAGCAGTATCAGGGATAGCAATCAGCCCCAGCATTTT.